This TCR beta chain was identified in a study of early T cells in non-severe SARS-CoV-2 infection. The wider study: The study sequenced bulk RNA from unsorted whole blood, with chains unpaired.

Unique molecular identifiers tagged individual cDNA molecules. One entry per CDR3 protein results from TCRdb running MiXCR on the 5' RACE reads. In the table there are about 60,000 distinct CDR3 sequences, about an eighth of which are singletons. General observations from the study: The matching step, a VDJdb search, favored anti-spike CD8 responses and missed private and CD4 specificities.

Germline V gene lookup returns CDR1 LGHNA and CDR2 YSLEER. This CDR3 spans 16 amino acids. The V and J ends lost 0 bases and 5 bases, in that order; junction bases with no gene match: 7. With respect to this clonotype: Its target is not known.

The chain employs TRBV4-3 and TRBJ2-1, with 7 positions matching TRBD1. Sequenced material: whole blood. This clonotype was obtained from an adult who was a healthcare worker with PCR-confirmed SARS-CoV-2 infection or an uninfected control (not recorded which). As DNA, the CDR3 is TGCGCCAGCAGCCAAGATTTTAAGGGGGCAGACAATGAGCAGTTCTTC. The encoded protein is CASSQDFKGADNEQFF.